Each of the 15 T cell receptor beta chains below was sequenced from the same sample in a study of post-analysis software for immune sequencing data. Study results and caveats: Patients carried five TRBV segments more frequently than controls did, and TRBV5-6, TRBV5-1 and TRBV20-1 were among them.

No antigen has been identified for these receptors. TCR beta cDNA libraries had unique molecular identifiers. TCRdb recomputed calls from the PCR reads with MiXCR, one row per CDR3 protein. The sample lists about 540,000 distinct CDR3 sequences; approximately 31% were seen once. The sample taken for sequencing was blood. The origin of the receptors is a girl younger than 18 with multiple sclerosis.

This clonotype was recorded a few times. V and J are TRBV2 and TRBJ2-3; D unclear. V dropped 6 bases and J dropped 4 bases, with 8 bases sitting between them. This CDR3 has 12 amino acids. CDR1 and CDR2 (germline): SNHLY, FYNNEI. This chain's CDR3 is CASSELPDTQYF. In nucleotides, the CDR3 is TGTGCCAGCAGCGAGCTTCCAGATACGCAGTATTTT.

This chain joins TRBV24-1 and TRBJ2-1; TRBD1 aligns across 8 bases. This CDR3 contains 14 residues. The V gene's germline CDR1 is KGHDR and CDR2 SFDVKD. Unmatched junction bases numbered 8, after V lost 6 bases and J lost 8 bases. In DNA form, the CDR3 reads TGTGCCACCAGTTCGACAGGGGAGGACCATGAGCAGTTCTTC. This translates into CATSSTGEDHEQFF.

The gene calls are TRBV5-5 and TRBJ2-5; D is uncertain. Matching the DNA end better, TRBJ2-7 makes the J call doubtful. CDR1 is SGHKS and CDR2 is YYEKEE in the germline V gene (reference sequence). This CDR3 has 14 amino acids. The CDR3 loop reads CASSFSFISYEQYF. The CDR3 bases are TGTGCCAGCAGCTTCTCTTTTATAAGCTACGAGCAGTACTTC.

This clonotype has ten or more counts. The junction shows a germline mismatch at one end, possibly a read error. The chain couples TRBV5-1 to TRBJ1-2, with unresolved D. The CDR3 consists of 12 residues. Germline CDR1 reads SGHRS; CDR2 reads YFSETQ. CDR3 in DNA: TGTGCCAGCAGCTTAGGGCCGGACGGCTACACCTTC. Translating gives CASSLGPDGYTF.

The V gene is TRBV20-1, the J gene TRBJ1-6; tentative D call: TRBD1 (5 bases). The CDR3 has 15 amino acids. CDR1 is DFQATT, CDR2 SNEGSKA, per germline (reference sequence). Trimming took 0 bases from V and 8 from J, leaving 14 bases between them. CDR3 nucleotides: TGCAGTGCTAGAGATCTTGGGGCTCAAGATTCACCCCTCCACTTT. Its protein product is CSARDLGAQDSPLHF.

The gene calls are TRBV5-1 and TRBJ2-5; perhaps D is TRBD1 or TRBD2 (7 bases each). This CDR3 is built from 14 residues. V gave up 0 bases and J gave up 11 bases, with 17 bases separating them. CDR1 and CDR2 (germline): SGHRS, YFSETQ. This CDR3 reads CASSLAGGGNEQYF. DNA for the CDR3: TGCGCCAGCAGCTTGGCAGGGGGGGGCAATGAGCAGTACTTC.

This clonotype was observed a few times. The CDR3 reads CASSYVLGRQETQYF. For the CDR3, the DNA is TGTGCCAGCAGTTACGTTCTAGGACGGCAAGAGACCCAGTACTTC. The chain carries TRBV6-6 and TRBJ2-5; no clear D gene. This CDR3 contains 15 residues. Between the trimmed V and J ends, which lost 2 bases and 2 bases, there was a span of 12 bases. CDR1 is MNHNY and CDR2 is SVGAGI in the germline V gene (reference sequence).

Notes on this clonotype: The junction shows a germline mismatch at one end, possibly a read error. The chain combines TRBV14 with TRBJ1-1; D is uncertain. The CDR3 runs 13 residues. Germline-derived CDR1 and CDR2 are SGHDN and FVKESK. The CDR3 reads CACSQEVGGGAFF. CDR3 bases: TGTGCCTGCAGCCAAGAGGTAGGAGGCGGAGCTTTCTTT.

The chain joins TRBV20-1 to TRBJ2-5, with TRBD2 matching 10 bases. V lost 7 bases to trimming and J lost 1 base; unmatched junction nucleotides: 9. Germline CDR1 is DFQATT and CDR2 is SNEGSKA (reference sequence). This CDR3 contains 15 residues. CDR3 region: CSVISGGASQETQYF. The CDR3, as DNA: TGCAGTGTCATAAGCGGGGGGGCCAGCCAAGAGACCCAGTACTTC.

The chain is built from TRBV11-2 and TRBJ2-3; no definite D call. Germline CDR1 and CDR2: SGHAT and FQNNGV. The length of the CDR3 is 13 residues. The V and J ends lost 0 bases and 2 bases respectively, with 3 bases between them. CDR3 sequence: CASSLDTTDTQYF. DNA of the CDR3: TGTGCCAGCAGCTTAGACACCACAGATACGCAGTATTTT.

This clonotype was detected only a few times. V is TRBV15 and J is TRBJ2-7; 9 bases are a match to TRBD1. The tail of the sequence fits TRBJ2-5 better, so the J call may be wrong. Germline assignment: CDR1 LNHNV and CDR2 YYDKDF (reference sequence). The CDR3 is 13 residues long. CDR3 protein: CATSGTGRETQYF. The CDR3 coding sequence is TGTGCCACCAGCGGGACAGGGAGGGAGACCCAGTACTTC.

As to this clonotype: A junction end diverges from the germline sequence, so it may reflect a read error. This chain connects TRBV9 to TRBJ2-1; 7 bases map to TRBD2. The CDR3 has 15 residues. In germline, CDR1 is SGDLS, CDR2 YYNGEE. CDR3 coding DNA: TGTGTCAGCAGCGTAGCGGGTTACTCCTACAATGAGCAGTTCTTC. This gives the protein CVSSVAGYSYNEQFF.

The chain uses TRBV5-1 and TRBJ2-1; D tentatively reads TRBD1 or TRBD2 (5 bases each). This CDR3 has 13 residues. CDR1 SGHRS and CDR2 YFSETQ come from the germline V gene. V shed 4 bases and J shed 7 bases, with 12 bases lying between them. CDR3 bases: TGCGCCAGCAGCGAGTGGGGGAGTAATGAGCAGTTCTTC. Translated: CASSEWGSNEQFF. The full variable domain, in which reference TRBV5-1 and TRBJ2-1 provide the parts outside the CDR3, is KAGVTQTPRYLIKTRGQQVTLSCSPISGHRSVSWYQQTPGQGLQFLFEYFSETQRNKGNFPGRFSGRQFSNSRSEMNVSTLELGDSALYLCASSEWGSNEQFFGPGTRLTVL.

This rearrangement joins TRBV7-2 to TRBJ2-5, with TRBD1 matching 10 bases. Germline CDR1 reads SGHTA; CDR2 reads FQGNSA. With 5 bases clipped from V and 7 bases from J, the junction kept 10 bases outside the gene matches. This CDR3 is 15 amino acids long. The CDR3 DNA sequence: TGTGCCAGCAGCCGACAGGGGGCTGTCGGAGTGACCCAGTACTTC. Protein sequence: CASSRQGAVGVTQYF.

The genes are TRBV10-3 and TRBJ2-5; no reliable D call. The CDR3 is made up of 15 amino acids. Trimming cost V 0 bases and J 0 bases, with 8 bases left between them. CDR1 and CDR2 (germline): ENHRY, SYGVKD. CDR3 amino acids: CAISESSRDQETQYF. In DNA form, the CDR3 reads TGTGCCATCAGTGAGTCGTCCCGGGACCAAGAGACCCAGTACTTC.